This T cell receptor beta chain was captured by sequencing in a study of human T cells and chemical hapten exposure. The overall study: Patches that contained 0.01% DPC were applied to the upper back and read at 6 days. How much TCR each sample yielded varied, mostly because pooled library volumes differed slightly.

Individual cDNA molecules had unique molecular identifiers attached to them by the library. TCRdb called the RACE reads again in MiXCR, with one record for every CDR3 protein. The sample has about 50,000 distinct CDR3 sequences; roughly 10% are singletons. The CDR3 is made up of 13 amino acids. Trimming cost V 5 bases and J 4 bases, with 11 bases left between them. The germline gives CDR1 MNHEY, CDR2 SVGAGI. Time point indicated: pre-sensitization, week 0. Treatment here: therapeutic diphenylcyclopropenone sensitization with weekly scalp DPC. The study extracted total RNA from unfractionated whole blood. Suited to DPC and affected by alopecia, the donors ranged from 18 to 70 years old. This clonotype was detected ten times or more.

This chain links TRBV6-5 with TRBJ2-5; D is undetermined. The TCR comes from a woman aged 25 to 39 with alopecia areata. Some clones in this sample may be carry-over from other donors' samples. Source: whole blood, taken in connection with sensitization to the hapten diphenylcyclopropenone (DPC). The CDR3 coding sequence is TGTGCCAGCAGTCCGGACGTCGGAGAGACCCAGTACTTC. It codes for CASSPDVGETQYF.